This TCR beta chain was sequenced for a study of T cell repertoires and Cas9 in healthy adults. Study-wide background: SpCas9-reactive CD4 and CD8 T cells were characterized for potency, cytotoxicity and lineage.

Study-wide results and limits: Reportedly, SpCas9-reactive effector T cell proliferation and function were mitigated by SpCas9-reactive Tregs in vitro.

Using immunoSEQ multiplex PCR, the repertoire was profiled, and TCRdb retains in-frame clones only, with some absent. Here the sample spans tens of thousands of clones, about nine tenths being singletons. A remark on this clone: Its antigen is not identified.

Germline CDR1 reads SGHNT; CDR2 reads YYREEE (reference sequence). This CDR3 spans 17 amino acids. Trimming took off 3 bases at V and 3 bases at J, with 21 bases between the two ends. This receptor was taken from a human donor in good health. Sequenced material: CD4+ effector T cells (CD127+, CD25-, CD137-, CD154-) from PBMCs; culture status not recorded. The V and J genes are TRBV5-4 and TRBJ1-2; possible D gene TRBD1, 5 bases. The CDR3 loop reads CASSYLVNRDEYYGYTF. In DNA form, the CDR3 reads TGTGCCAGCAGCTACCTAGTGAACCGGGACGAATACTATGGCTACACCTTC.